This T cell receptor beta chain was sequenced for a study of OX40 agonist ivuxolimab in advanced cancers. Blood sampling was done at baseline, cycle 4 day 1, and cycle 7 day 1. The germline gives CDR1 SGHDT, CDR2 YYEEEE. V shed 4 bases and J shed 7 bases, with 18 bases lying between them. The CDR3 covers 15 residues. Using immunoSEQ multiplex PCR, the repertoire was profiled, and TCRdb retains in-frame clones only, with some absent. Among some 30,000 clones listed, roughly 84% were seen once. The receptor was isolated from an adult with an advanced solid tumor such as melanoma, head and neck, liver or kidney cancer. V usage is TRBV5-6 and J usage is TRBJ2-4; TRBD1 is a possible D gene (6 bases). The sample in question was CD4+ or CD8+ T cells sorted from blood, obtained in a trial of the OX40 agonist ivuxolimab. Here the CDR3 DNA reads TGTGCCAGCAGCCTTACAGGGTCCTGGGGCAACATTCAGTACTTC. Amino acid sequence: CASSLTGSWGNIQYF. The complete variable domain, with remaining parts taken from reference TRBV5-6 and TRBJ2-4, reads DAGVTQSPTHLIKTRGQQVTLRCSPKSGHDTVSWYQQALGQGPQFIFQYYEEEERQRGNFPDRFSGHQFPNYSSELNVNALLLGDSALYLCASSLTGSWGNIQYFGAGTRLSVL.